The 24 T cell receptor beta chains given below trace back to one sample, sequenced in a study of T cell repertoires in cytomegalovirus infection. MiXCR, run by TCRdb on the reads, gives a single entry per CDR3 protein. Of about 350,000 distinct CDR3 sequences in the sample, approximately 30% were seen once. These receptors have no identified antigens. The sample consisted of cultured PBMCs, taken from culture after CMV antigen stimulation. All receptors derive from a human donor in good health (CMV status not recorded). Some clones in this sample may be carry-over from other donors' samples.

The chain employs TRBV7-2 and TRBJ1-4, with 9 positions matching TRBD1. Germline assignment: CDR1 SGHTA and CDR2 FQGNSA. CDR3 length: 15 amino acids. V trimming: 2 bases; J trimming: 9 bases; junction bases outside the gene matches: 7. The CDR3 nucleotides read TGTGCCAGCAGCTTATCTGGGACAGGGTTTCAAAAACTGTTTTTT. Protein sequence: CASSLSGTGFQKLFF.

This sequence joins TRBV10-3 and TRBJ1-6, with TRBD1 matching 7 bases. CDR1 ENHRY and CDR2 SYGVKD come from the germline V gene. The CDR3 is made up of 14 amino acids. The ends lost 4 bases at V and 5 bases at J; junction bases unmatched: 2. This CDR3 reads CAISVGTDNSPLHF. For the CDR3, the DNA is TGTGCCATCAGTGTCGGGACAGATAATTCACCCCTCCACTTT.

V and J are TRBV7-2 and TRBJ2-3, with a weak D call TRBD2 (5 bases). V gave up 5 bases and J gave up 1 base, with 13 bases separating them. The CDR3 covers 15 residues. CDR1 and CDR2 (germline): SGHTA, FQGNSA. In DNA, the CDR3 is TGTGCCAGCAGCCCCCCGGGGTCGCGCACAGATACGCAGTATTTT. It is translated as CASSPPGSRTDTQYF.

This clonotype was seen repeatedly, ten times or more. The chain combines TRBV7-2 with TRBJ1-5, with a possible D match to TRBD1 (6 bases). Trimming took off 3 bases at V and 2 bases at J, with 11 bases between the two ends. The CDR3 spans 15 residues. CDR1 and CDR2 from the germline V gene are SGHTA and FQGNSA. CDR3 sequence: CASSFGQLGNQPQHF. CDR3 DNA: TGTGCCAGCAGCTTTGGACAGCTTGGCAATCAGCCCCAGCATTTT.

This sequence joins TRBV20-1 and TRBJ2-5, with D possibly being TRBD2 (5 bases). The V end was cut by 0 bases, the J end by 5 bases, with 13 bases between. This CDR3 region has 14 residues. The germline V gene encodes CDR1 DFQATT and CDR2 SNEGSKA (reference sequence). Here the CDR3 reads CSAREFGNVETQYF. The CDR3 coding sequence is TGCAGTGCTAGAGAATTCGGGAATGTCGAGACCCAGTACTTC.

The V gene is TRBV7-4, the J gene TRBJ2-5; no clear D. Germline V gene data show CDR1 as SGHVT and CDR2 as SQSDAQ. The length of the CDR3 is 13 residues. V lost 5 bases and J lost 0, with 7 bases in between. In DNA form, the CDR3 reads TGTGCCAGCAGCCCAGAGCACCAAGAGACCCAGTACTTC. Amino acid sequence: CASSPEHQETQYF. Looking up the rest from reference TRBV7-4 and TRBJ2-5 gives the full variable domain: GAGVSQSPRYKVAKRGRDVALRCDSISGHVTLYWYRQTLGQGSEVLTYSQSDAQRDKSGRPSGRFSAERPERSVSTLKIQRTEQGDSAVYLCASSPEHQETQYFGPGTRLLVL.

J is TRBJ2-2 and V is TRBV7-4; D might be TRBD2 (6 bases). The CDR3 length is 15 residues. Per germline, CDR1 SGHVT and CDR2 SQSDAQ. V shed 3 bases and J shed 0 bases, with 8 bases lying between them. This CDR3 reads CASSFSSANTGELFF. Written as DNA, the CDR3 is TGTGCCAGCAGCTTTTCTAGCGCGAACACCGGGGAGCTGTTTTTT.

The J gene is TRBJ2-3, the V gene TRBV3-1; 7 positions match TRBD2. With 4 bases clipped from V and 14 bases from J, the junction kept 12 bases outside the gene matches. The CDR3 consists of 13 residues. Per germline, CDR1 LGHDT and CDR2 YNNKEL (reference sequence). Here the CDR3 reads CASSPPGGRAPYF. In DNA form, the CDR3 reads TGTGCCAGCAGCCCCCCTGGGGGGAGGGCCCCGTATTTT.

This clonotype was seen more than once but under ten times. In DNA, the CDR3 is TGTGCCAGCAGCCCCTGGGGACAGGGGGCGAGGCAGTACTTC. Protein product: CASSPWGQGARQYF. This sequence joins TRBV14 and TRBJ2-7; 12 bases map to TRBD1. Germline CDR1 SGHDN, CDR2 FVKESK. The V gene end was trimmed by 4 bases and the J gene end by 9 bases; junction bases not matched to a gene: 7. This CDR3 spans 14 amino acids.

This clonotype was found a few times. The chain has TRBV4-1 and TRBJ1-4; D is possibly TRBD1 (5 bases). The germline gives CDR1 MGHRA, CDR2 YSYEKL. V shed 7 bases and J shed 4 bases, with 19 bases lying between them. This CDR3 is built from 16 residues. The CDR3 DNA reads TGCGCCAGCATGGGACGTCCCGAGGACGTTAATGAAAAACTGTTTTTT. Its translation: CASMGRPEDVNEKLFF.

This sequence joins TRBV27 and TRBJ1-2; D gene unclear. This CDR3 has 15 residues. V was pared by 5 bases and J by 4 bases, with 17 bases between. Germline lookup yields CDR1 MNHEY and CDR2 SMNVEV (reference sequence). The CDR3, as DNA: TGTGCCAGCAGTCCCCATGATGGTATTAGCTATGGCTACACCTTC. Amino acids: CASSPHDGISYGYTF.

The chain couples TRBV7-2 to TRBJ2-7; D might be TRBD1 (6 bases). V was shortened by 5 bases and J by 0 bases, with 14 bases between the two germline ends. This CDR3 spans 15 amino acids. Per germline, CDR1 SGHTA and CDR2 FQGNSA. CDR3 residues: CASSVYRDPSYEQYV. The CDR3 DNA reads TGTGCCAGCAGCGTTTACAGGGACCCCTCCTACGAGCAGTACGTC.

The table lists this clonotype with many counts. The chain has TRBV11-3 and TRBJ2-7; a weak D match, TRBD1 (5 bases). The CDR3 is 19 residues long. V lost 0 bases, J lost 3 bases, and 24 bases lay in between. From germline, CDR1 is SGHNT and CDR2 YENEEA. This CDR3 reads CASSLEMGQLHPIFYEQYV. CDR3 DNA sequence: TGTGCCAGCAGCTTAGAGATGGGGCAGCTTCATCCCATCTTCTACGAGCAGTACGTC.

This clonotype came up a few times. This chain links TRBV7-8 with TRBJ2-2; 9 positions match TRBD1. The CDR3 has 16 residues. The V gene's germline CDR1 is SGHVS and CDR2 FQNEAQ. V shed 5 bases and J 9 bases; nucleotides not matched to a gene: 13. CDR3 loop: CASSGTGTGRTRELFF. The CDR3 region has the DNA TGTGCCAGCAGCGGTACCGGGACAGGGAGGACCCGGGAGCTGTTTTTT.

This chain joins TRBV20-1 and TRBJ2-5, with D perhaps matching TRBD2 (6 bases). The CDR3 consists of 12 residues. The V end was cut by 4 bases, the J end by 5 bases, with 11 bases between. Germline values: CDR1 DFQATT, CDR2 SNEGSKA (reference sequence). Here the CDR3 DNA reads TGCAGTGCTACGGGACTCCGGGAGACCCAGTACTTC. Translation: CSATGLRETQYF.

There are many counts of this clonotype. CDR3 residues: CASSLGLAGPNYEQYV. The CDR3 DNA is TGTGCCAGCAGCTTAGGACTAGCGGGACCAAACTACGAGCAGTACGTC. This chain links TRBV7-2 with TRBJ2-7; 11 bases fit TRBD2. Germline V lookup: CDR1 SGHTA, CDR2 FQGNSA. The junction had 5 bases not matched to a gene; V was cut back by 1 base and J by 3 bases. The CDR3 length is 16 residues.

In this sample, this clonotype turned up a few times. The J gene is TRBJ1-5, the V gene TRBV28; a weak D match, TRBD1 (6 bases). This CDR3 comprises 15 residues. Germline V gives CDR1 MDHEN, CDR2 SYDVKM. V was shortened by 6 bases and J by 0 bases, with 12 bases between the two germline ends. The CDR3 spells CASSVQGPSNQPQHF. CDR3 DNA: TGTGCCAGCAGCGTACAGGGCCCTAGCAATCAGCCCCAGCATTTT.

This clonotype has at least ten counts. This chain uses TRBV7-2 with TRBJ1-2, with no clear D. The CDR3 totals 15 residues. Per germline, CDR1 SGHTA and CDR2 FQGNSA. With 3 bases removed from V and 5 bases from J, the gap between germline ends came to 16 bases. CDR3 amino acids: CASSLGPPGEYGYTF. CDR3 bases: TGTGCCAGCAGCTTGGGTCCCCCCGGGGAATATGGCTACACCTTC. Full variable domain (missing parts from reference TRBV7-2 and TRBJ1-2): GAGVSQSPSNKVTEKGKDVELRCDPISGHTALYWYRQSLGQGLEFLIYFQGNSAPDKSGLPSDRFSAERTGGSVSTLTIQRTQQEDSAVYLCASSLGPPGEYGYTFGSGTRLTVV.

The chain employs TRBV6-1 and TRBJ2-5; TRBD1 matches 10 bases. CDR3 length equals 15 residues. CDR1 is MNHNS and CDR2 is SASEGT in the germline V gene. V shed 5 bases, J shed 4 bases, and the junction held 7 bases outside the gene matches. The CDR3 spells CASSYGQGESETQYF. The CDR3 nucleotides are TGTGCCAGCAGTTACGGACAGGGGGAATCAGAGACCCAGTACTTC.

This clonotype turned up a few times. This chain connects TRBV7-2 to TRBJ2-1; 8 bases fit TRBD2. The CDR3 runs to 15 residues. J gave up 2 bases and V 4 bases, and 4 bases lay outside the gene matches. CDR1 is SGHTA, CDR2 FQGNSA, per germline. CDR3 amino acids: CASSSTSDPYNEQFF. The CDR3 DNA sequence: TGTGCCAGCAGCTCGACTAGCGACCCCTACAATGAGCAGTTCTTC.

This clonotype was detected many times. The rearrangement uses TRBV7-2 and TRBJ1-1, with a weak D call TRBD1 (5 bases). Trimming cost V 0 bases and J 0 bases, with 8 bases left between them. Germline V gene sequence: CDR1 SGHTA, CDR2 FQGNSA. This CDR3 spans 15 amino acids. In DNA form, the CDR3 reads TGTGCCAGCAGCTTAGCCTTGACAGTGAACACTGAAGCTTTCTTT. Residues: CASSLALTVNTEAFF.

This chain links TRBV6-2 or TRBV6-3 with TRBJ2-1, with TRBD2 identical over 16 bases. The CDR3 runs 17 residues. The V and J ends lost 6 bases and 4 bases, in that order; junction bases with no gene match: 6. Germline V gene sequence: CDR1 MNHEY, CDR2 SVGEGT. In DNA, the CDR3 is TGTGCCAGCAGAAGTCCGGGACTAGCGGGAGGGTACAATGAGCAGTTCTTC. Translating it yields CASRSPGLAGGYNEQFF.

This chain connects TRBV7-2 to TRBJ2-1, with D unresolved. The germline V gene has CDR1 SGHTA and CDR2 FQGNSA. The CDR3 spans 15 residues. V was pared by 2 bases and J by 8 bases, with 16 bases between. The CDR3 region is CASSLSALIEDEQFF. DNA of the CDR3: TGTGCCAGCAGCTTATCGGCTCTGATCGAAGATGAGCAGTTCTTC.

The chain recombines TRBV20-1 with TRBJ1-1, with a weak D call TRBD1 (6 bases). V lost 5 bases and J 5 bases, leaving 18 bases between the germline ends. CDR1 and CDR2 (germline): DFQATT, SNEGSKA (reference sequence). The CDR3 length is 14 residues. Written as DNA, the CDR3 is TGCAGTGCTTTGGGAGACAGGACGGGAACTGAAGCTTTCTTT. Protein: CSALGDRTGTEAFF.